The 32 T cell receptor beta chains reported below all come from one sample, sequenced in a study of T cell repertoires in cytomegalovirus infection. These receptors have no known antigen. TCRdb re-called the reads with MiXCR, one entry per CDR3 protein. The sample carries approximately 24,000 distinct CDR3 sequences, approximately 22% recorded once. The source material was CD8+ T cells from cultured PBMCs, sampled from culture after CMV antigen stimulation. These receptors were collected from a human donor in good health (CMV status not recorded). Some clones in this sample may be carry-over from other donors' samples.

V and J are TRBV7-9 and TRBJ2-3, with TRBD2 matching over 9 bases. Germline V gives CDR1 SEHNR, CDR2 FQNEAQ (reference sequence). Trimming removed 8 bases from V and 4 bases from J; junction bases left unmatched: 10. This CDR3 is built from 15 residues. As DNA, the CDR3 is TGTGCCAGCGAATTGGCGGGAGGGCCCCCAGATACGCAGTATTTT. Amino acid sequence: CASELAGGPPDTQYF.

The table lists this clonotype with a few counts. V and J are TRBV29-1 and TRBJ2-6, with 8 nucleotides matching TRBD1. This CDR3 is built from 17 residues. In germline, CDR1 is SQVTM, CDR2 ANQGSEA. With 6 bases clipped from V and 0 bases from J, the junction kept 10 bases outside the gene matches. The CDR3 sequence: CSVVTGAAHSGANVLTF. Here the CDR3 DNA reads TGCAGCGTAGTGACAGGGGCCGCCCACTCTGGGGCCAACGTCCTGACTTTC.

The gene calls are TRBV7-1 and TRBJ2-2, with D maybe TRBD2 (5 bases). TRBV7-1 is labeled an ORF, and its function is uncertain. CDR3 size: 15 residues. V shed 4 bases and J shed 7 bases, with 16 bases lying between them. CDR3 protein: CASSFSGTGNGELFF. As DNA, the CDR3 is TGTGCCAGCAGCTTCAGCGGAACGGGGAACGGGGAGCTGTTTTTT.

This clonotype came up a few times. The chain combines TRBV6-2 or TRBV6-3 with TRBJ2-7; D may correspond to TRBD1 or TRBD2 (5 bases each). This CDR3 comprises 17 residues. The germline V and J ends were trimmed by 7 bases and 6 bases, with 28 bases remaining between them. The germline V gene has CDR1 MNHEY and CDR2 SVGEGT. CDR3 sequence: CASKFTEEMGDGGEQYF. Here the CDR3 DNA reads TGTGCCAGCAAATTCACCGAAGAAATGGGGGATGGAGGCGAGCAGTACTTC.

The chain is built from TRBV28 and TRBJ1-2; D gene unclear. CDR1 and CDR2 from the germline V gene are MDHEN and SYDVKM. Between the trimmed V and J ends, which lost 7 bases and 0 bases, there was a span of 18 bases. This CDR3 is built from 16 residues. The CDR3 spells CASTTTRGAANYGYTF. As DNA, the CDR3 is TGTGCCAGCACTACCACCCGCGGCGCCGCTAACTATGGCTACACCTTC.

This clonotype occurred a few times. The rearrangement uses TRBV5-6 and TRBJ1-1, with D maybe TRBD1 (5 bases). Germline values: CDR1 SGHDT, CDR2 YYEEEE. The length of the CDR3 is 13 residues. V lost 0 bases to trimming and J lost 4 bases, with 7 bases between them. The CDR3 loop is CASSLDGGTEAFF. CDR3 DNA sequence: TGTGCCAGCAGCTTGGATGGGGGCACTGAAGCTTTCTTT.

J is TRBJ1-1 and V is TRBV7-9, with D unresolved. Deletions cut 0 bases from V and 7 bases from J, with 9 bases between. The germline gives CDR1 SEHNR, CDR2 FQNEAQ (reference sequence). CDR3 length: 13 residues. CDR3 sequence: CASSLAGDLEAFF. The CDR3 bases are TGTGCCAGCAGCTTAGCAGGAGATCTTGAAGCTTTCTTT.

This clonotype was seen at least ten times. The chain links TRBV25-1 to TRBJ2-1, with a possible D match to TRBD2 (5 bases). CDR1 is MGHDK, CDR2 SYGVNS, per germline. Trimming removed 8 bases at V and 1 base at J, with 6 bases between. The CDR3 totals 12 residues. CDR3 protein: CASLASYNEQFF. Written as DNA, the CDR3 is TGTGCCAGCCTAGCTTCCTACAATGAGCAGTTCTTC.

This chain's CDR3 is CASSGPGLGYTF. CDR3 DNA sequence: TGTGCCAGCAGTGGCCCGGGACTTGGCTACACCTTC. This chain uses TRBV27 with TRBJ1-2; D is perhaps TRBD1 (5 bases). Trimming cost V 5 bases and J 7 bases, with 11 bases left between them. Germline V lookup: CDR1 MNHEY, CDR2 SMNVEV (reference sequence). The CDR3 covers 12 residues.

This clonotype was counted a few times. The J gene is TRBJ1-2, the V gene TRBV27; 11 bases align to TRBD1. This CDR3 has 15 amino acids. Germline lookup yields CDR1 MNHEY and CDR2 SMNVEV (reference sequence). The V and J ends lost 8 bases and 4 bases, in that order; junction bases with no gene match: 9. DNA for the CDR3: TGTGCCAGCGGACACTGGGACAGGGGGACCTATGGCTACACCTTC. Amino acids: CASGHWDRGTYGYTF.

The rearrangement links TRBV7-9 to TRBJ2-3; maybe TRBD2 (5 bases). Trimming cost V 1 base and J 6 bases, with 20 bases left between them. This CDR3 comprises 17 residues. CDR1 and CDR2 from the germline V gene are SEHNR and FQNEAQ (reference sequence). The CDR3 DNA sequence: TGTGCCAGCAGCTTAGGGGGAGCGACCTACCTCGCCGATACGCAGTATTTT. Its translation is CASSLGGATYLADTQYF.

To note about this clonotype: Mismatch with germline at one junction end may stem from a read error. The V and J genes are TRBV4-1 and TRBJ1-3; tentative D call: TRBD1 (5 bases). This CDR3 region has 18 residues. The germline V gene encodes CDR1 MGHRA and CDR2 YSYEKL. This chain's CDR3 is CASSQVPKGTDPGNTIYF. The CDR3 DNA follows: TGTGCCAGCAGCCAGGTCCCAAAGGGGACGGACCCTGGAAACACCATATATTTT.

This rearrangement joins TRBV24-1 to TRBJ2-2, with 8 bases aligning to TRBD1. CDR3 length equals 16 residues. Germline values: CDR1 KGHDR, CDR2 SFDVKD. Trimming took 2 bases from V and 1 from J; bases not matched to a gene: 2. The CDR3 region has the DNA TGTGCCACCAGTGATTCCGGGACAGGGAACACCGGGGAGCTGTTTTTT. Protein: CATSDSGTGNTGELFF.

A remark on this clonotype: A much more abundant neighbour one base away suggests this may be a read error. The DNA for the CDR3 is TGTGCCGGCAGTCGTCCGGGACAGCTAGACTACGAGCAGTACTTC. Translation gives CAGSRPGQLDYEQYF. This chain connects TRBV12-3 or TRBV12-4 to TRBJ2-7, with 7 positions matching TRBD1. The length of the CDR3 is 15 residues.

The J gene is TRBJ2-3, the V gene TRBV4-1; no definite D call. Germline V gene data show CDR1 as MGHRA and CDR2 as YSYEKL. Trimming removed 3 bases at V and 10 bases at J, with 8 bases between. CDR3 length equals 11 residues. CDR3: CASSQGSAQYF. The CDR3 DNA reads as TGCGCCAGCAGCCAGGGCAGCGCGCAGTATTTT.

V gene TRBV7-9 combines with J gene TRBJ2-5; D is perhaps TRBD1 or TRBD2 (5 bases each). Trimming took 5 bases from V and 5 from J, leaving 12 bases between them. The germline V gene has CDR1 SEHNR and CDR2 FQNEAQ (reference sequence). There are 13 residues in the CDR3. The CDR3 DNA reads TGTGCCAGCAGCCGTGCTGAGGGGGAGACCCAGTACTTC. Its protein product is CASSRAEGETQYF.

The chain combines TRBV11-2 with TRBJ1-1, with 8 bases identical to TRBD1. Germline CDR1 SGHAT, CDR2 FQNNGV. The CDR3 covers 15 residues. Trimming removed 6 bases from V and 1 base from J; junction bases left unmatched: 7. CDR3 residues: CASSPRTGRNTEAFF. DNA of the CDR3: TGTGCCAGCAGTCCTAGGACAGGGAGGAACACTGAAGCTTTCTTT.

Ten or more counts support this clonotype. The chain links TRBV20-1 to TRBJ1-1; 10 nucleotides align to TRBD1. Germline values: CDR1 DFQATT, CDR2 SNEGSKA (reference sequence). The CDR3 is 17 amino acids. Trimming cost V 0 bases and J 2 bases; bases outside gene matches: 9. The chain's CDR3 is CSARDFRDRGGNTEAFF. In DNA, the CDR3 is TGCAGTGCTAGAGATTTCAGGGACAGGGGCGGAAACACTGAAGCTTTCTTT.

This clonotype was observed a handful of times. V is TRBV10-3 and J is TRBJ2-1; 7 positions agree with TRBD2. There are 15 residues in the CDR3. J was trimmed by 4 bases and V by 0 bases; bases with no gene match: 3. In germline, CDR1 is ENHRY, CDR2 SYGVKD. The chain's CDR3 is CAISESERGYNEQFF. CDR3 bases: TGTGCCATCAGTGAGTCGGAGCGGGGATACAATGAGCAGTTCTTC.

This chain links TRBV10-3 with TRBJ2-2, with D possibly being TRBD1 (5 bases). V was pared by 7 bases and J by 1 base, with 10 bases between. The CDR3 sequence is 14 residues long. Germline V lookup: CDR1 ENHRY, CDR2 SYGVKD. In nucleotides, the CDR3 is TGTGCCATCACCACGACAGAGAACACCGGGGAGCTGTTTTTT. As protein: CAITTTENTGELFF.

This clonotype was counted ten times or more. This CDR3 reads CASSYEGSRRADTQYF. As DNA, the CDR3 is TGTGCCAGCAGTTACGAAGGTAGCAGGAGGGCAGATACGCAGTATTTT. The chain is built from TRBV6-5 and TRBJ2-3; D may be TRBD2 (6 bases). CDR3 length: 16 amino acids. The V end lost 2 bases, the J end lost 4 bases, and 16 bases lay between the germline ends. CDR1 and CDR2 (germline): MNHEY, SVGAGI.

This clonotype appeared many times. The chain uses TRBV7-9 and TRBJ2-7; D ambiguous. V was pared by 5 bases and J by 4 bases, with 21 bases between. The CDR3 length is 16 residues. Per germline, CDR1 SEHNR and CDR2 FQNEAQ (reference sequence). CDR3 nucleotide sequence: TGTGCCAGCAGCACCGGCGGAGTACCCGATCAATACGAGCAGTACTTC. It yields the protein CASSTGGVPDQYEQYF.

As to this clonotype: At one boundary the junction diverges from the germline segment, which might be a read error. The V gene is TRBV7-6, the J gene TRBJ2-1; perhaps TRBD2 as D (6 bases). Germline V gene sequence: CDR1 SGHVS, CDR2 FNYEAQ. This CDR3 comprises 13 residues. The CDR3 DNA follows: TGTGCTAGCAGCCCCGGGACTTTCAATGAGCAGTTCTTC. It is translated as CASSPGTFNEQFF.

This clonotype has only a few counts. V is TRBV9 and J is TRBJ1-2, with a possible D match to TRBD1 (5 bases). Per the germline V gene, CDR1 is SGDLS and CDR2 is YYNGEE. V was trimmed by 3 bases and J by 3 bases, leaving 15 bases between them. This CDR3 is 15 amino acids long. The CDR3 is CASSAAGTGDYGYTF. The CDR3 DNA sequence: TGTGCCAGCAGCGCTGCCGGGACTGGGGACTATGGCTACACCTTC.

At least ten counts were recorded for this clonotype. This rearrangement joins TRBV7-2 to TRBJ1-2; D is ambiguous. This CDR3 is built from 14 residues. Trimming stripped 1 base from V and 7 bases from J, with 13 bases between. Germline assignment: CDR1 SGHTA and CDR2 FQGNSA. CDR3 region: CASSLGTRVRGYTF. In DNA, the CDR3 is TGTGCCAGCAGCTTAGGTACCCGAGTGCGTGGCTACACCTTC.

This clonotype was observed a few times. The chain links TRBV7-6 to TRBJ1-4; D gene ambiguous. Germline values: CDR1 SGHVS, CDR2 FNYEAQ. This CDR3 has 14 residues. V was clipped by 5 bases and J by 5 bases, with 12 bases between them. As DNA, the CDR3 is TGTGCCAGCAGCCCCCAGGAGGGAAATGAAAAACTGTTTTTT. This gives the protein CASSPQEGNEKLFF.

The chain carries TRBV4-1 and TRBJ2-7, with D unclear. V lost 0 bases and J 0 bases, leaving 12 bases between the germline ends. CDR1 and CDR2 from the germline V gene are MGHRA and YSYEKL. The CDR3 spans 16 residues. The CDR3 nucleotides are TGCGCCAGCAGCCAAGAAGCAGCCCTGAGCTCCTACGAGCAGTACTTC. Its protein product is CASSQEAALSSYEQYF.

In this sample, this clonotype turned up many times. CDR3 amino acids: CASSRMTSGEPFEETQYF. The CDR3, as DNA: TGTGCCAGCAGTCGGATGACTAGCGGGGAGCCCTTCGAGGAGACCCAGTACTTC. The V gene is TRBV7-9, the J gene TRBJ2-5, with 11 bases aligning to TRBD2. The CDR3 loop spans 18 amino acids. V lost 6 bases, J lost 5 bases, and 17 bases stayed unmatched. Germline loops: CDR1 SEHNR, CDR2 FQNEAQ (reference sequence).

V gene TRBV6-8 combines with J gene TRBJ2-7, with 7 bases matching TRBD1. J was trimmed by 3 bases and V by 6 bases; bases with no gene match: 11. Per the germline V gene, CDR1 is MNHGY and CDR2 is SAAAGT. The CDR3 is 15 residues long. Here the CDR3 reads CASRRPGQIYYEQYF. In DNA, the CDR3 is TGTGCCAGCAGGCGACCGGGACAGATATACTACGAGCAGTACTTC.

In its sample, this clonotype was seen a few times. The CDR3 region is CASSHGQHSNQPQHF. CDR3 DNA: TGTGCCAGCAGCCACGGACAGCATAGCAATCAGCCCCAGCATTTT. The genes are TRBV6-5 and TRBJ1-5; possibly TRBD1 for D (6 bases). Looked up from germline, CDR1 is MNHEY and CDR2 is SVGAGI. V lost 6 bases and J 0 bases, leaving 12 bases between the germline ends. The CDR3 runs to 15 residues.

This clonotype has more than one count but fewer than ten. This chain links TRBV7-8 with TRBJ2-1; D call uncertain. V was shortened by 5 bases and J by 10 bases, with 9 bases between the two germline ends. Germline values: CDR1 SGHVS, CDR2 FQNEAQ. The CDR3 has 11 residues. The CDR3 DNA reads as TGTGCCAGCAGCCTTGACCAGGAGCAGTTCTTC. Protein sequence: CASSLDQEQFF. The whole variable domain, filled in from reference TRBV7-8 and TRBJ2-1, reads GAGVSQSPRYKVAKRGQDVALRCDPISGHVSLFWYQQALGQGPEFLTYFQNEAQLDKSGLPSDRFFAERPEGSVSTLKIQRTQQEDSAVYLCASSLDQEQFFGPGTRLTVL.

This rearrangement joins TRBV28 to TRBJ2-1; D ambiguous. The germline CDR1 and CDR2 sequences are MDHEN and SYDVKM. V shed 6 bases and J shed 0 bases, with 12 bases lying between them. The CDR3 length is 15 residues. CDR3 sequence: CASSPQENSYNEQFF. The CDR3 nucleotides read TGTGCCAGCAGCCCCCAGGAAAACTCCTACAATGAGCAGTTCTTC.